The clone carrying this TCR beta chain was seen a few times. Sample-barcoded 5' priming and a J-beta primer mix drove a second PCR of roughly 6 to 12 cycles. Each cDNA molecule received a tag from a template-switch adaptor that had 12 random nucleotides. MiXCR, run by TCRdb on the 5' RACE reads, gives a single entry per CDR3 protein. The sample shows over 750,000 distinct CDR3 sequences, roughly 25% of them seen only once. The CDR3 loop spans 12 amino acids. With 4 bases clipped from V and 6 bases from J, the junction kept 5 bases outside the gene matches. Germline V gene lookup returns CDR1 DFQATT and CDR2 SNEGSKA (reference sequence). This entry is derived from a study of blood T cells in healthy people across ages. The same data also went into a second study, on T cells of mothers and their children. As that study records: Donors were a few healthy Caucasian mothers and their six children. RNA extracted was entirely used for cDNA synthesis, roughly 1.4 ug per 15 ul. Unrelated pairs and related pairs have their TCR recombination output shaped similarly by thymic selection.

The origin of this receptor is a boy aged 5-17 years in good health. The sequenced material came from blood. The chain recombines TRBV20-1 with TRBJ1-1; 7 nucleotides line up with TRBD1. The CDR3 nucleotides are TGCAGTGCTAATTCAGGGGGGCCTGAAGCTTTCTTT. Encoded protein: CSANSGGPEAFF.